This is a list of T cell receptor beta chains from one sample in a study of somatic mutations in cytotoxic T cells in rheumatoid arthritis. Assay: immunoSEQ multiplex PCR; the TCRdb copy retains only in-frame clones and omits some. The repertoire consists of about 19,000 clones, with 81% occurring once and the leading ten covering roughly an eighth. Sample: CD8+ T cells sorted from blood. These receptors came from an adult with rheumatoid arthritis. CDR3s include the opening cysteine and the closing phenylalanine or tryptophan. A D gene is named only where the DNA matches it firmly. Size is stated for part of the rows, as once, few or many counts, or as a class when the clone is expanded.

abundance: NA; v_gene: TRBV14; j_gene: TRBJ2-5; d_gene: TRBD2; CDR3nt: TGTGCCAGCAGCCTAAGCCAACGGGAGGGCCGACAAGAGACCCAGTACTTC; CDR3aa: CASSLSQREGRQETQYF
abundance: NA; v_gene: TRBV18; j_gene: TRBJ2-7; d_gene: TRBD1; CDR3nt: TGTGCCATCCCTGCCCGGGACAGGGAAGAGAGGGACGAGCAGTACTTC; CDR3aa: CAIPARDREERDEQYF
abundance: NA; v_gene: TRBV4-2; j_gene: TRBJ2-3; d_gene: TRBD2; CDR3nt: TGTGCCAGCAGCCAGGCCGGGACTAGCGGGGCAGATACGCAGTATTTT; CDR3aa: CASSQAGTSGADTQYF
abundance: NA; v_gene: TRBV27; j_gene: TRBJ2-1; d_gene: NA; CDR3nt: TGTGCCAGCAGTTTGGTGTGGGGGCAGGGAAATGAGCAGTTCTTC; CDR3aa: CASSLVWGQGNEQFF
abundance: NA; v_gene: TRBV11-2; j_gene: TRBJ2-5; d_gene: TRBD2; CDR3nt: TGTGCCAGCGTCCTCGGGGGCGGGGGGATCCGGGAGACCCAGTACTTC; CDR3aa: CASVLGGGGIRETQYF
abundance: NA; v_gene: TRBV5-1; j_gene: TRBJ2-1; d_gene: TRBD2; CDR3nt: TGCGCCAGCAGCCAGGGACTAGCGGGAGCTTACAATGAGCAGTTCTTC; CDR3aa: CASSQGLAGAYNEQFF
abundance: NA; v_gene: TRBV14; j_gene: TRBJ2-7; d_gene: NA; CDR3nt: TGTGCCAGCAGCCAAGCCGGAAGCTACGAGCAGTACTTC; CDR3aa: CASSQAGSYEQYF
abundance: once; v_gene: TRBV28; j_gene: TRBJ1-1; d_gene: NA; CDR3nt: TGTGCCAGCAGTTTAGGGGGTCGAGTTGAAGCTTTCTTT; CDR3aa: CASSLGGRVEAFF
abundance: NA; v_gene: TRBV19; j_gene: TRBJ2-3; d_gene: TRBD2; CDR3nt: TGTGCCAGTAGTATAGTGGGGGGGTATACGCAGTATTTT; CDR3aa: CASSIVGGYTQYF
abundance: NA; v_gene: TRBV28; j_gene: TRBJ2-7; d_gene: NA; CDR3nt: TGTGCCAGCAGTTCACCCTCTCGGACAGAACGTAGAAACGAGCAGTACTTC; CDR3aa: CASSSPSRTERRNEQYF
abundance: once; v_gene: TRBV30; j_gene: TRBJ1-2; d_gene: NA; CDR3nt: TGTGCCTGGACATCGGGGTATGGCTACACCTTC; CDR3aa: CAWTSGYGYTF
abundance: NA; v_gene: TRBV9; j_gene: TRBJ2-3; d_gene: NA; CDR3nt: TGTGCCAGCAGCGTAGCGTCGGGATCATTCACAGATACGCAGTATTTT; CDR3aa: CASSVASGSFTDTQYF
abundance: few; v_gene: TRBV6-5; j_gene: TRBJ2-1; d_gene: TRBD2; CDR3nt: TGTGCCAGCAGTCCCACTAGCGGGGCCGCCAATGAGCAGTTCTTC; CDR3aa: CASSPTSGAANEQFF
abundance: NA; v_gene: TRBV4-1; j_gene: TRBJ1-1; d_gene: NA; CDR3nt: TGCGCCAGCAGCCTTGGGGGGGAGATGAACACTGAAGCTTTCTTT; CDR3aa: CASSLGGEMNTEAFF
abundance: NA; v_gene: TRBV11-2; j_gene: TRBJ2-7; d_gene: NA; CDR3nt: TGTGCCAGCAGCCTCTCCGGTTCCTCCTACGAGCAGTACTTC; CDR3aa: CASSLSGSSYEQYF
abundance: NA; v_gene: TRBV11-2; j_gene: TRBJ2-5; d_gene: NA; CDR3nt: TGTGCCAGCAGCTTAGATCTAGGGGGTCGGTTTGGGACCCAGTACTTC; CDR3aa: CASSLDLGGRFGTQYF
abundance: NA; v_gene: TRBV5-1; j_gene: TRBJ1-2; d_gene: TRBD1; CDR3nt: TGCGCCAGCAGCCCCGAAGGAACAGGGGGCGATGGCTACACCTTC; CDR3aa: CASSPEGTGGDGYTF
abundance: NA; v_gene: TRBV5-6; j_gene: TRBJ2-4; d_gene: NA; CDR3nt: TGTGCCAGCAGCCCCCGACTGGTCCTAGCCAAAAACATTCAGTACTTC; CDR3aa: CASSPRLVLAKNIQYF
abundance: few; v_gene: TRBV4-1; j_gene: TRBJ1-6; d_gene: TRBD1; CDR3nt: TGCGCCAGCAGCACCCGGGACAGCTTTTGGGACCTCCACTTT; CDR3aa: CASSTRDSFWDLHF
abundance: NA; v_gene: TRBV4-3; j_gene: TRBJ2-1; d_gene: TRBD1; CDR3nt: TGCGCCAGCAGCCAAGCTCAGGGGGCGATTGAGCAGTTCTTC; CDR3aa: CASSQAQGAIEQFF
abundance: NA; v_gene: TRBV29-1; j_gene: TRBJ2-3; d_gene: NA; CDR3nt: TGCAGCGTCGGCGCAGATACGCAGTATTTT; CDR3aa: CSVGADTQYF
abundance: NA; v_gene: TRBV19; j_gene: TRBJ2-1; d_gene: TRBD2; CDR3nt: TGTGCCAGTAGTAAACTAGCGGAATTCAATGAGCAGTTCTTC; CDR3aa: CASSKLAEFNEQFF
abundance: NA; v_gene: TRBV2; j_gene: TRBJ1-1; d_gene: NA; CDR3nt: TGTGCCAGCAGGACTTATGGGGGAGACACTGAAGCTTTCTTT; CDR3aa: CASRTYGGDTEAFF
abundance: NA; v_gene: TRBV7-9; j_gene: TRBJ1-1; d_gene: TRBD1; CDR3nt: TGTGCCAGCAGCTTACTGACAGGGAGGGACACTGAAGCTTTCTTT; CDR3aa: CASSLLTGRDTEAFF